The clone carrying this T cell receptor beta chain appeared once. The data are from a study of blood T cell repertoires in COVID-19. TCRdb keeps only in-frame clones here, not all; method: immunoSEQ multiplex PCR. The sample includes under 200,000 clones, roughly 84% seen only once; the top ten take 1.5%. V was trimmed by 3 bases and J by 2 bases, leaving 13 bases between them. CDR1 and CDR2 (germline): LGHDT, YNNKEL (reference sequence). The CDR3 has 15 residues. Source material: peripheral blood. This TCR was sampled from a human donor in a cohort sampled during active COVID-19. The V gene is TRBV3-1 (or the pseudogene TRBV3-2), the J gene TRBJ1-2; D may be TRBD1 (5 bases). CDR3 sequence reads: CASSHRSPGNYGYTF. The CDR3, as DNA: TGTGCCAGCAGCCACCGATCCCCAGGGAACTATGGCTACACCTTC.